These T cell receptor beta chains were read from a single sample in a study of blood T cell repertoires in COVID-19. The table came from immunoSEQ multiplex PCR; TCRdb's copy has only in-frame clones and leaves some out. The data contain tens of thousands of clones, 73% of them singletons. The sample consisted of peripheral blood. The receptors originated from a woman aged 50 to 60 with active or convalescent COVID-19. Each CDR3 is given with its conserved first and last residue. A D gene is named only where the DNA matches it firmly. The size entry is marked missing in some rows and otherwise reads once, few, many or a size class.

j_gene: TRBJ2-3; v_gene: TRBV11-3; d_gene: .; abundance: few; CDR3nt: TGTGCCAGCAGCTTAGGGTCAGGAGCGGGCGCTACAGATACGCAGTATTTT; CDR3aa: CASSLGSGAGATDTQYF
j_gene: TRBJ2-3; v_gene: TRBV29-1; d_gene: TRBD2; abundance: .; CDR3nt: TGCAGCGCCAGGGTGGTGGCGGGAGTTACCACAGATACGCAGTATTTT; CDR3aa: CSARVVAGVTTDTQYF
j_gene: TRBJ1-6; v_gene: TRBV4-1; d_gene: .; abundance: .; CDR3nt: TGCGCCAGCAGCCAAGATTCCGGGGGGTACTCACCCCTCCACTTT; CDR3aa: CASSQDSGGYSPLHF
j_gene: TRBJ2-3; v_gene: TRBV5-1; d_gene: .; abundance: .; CDR3nt: TGCGCCAGCAGCTTGACCCAGGGGAGAACAGATACGCAGTATTTT; CDR3aa: CASSLTQGRTDTQYF
j_gene: TRBJ2-7; v_gene: TRBV27; d_gene: .; abundance: .; CDR3nt: TGTGCCAGCAGTTTAGTCAGCTCCTACGAGCAGTACTTC; CDR3aa: CASSLVSSYEQYF
j_gene: TRBJ1-2; v_gene: TRBV5-6; d_gene: TRBD1; abundance: .; CDR3nt: TGTGCCAGCAGCAGGGACAGGGTTGATGGCTACACCTTC; CDR3aa: CASSRDRVDGYTF
j_gene: TRBJ2-5; v_gene: TRBV18; d_gene: TRBD1; abundance: once; CDR3nt: TGTGCCAGCTCACGGCTCTCCTCGACAGGGGACGGGGAGACCCAGTACTTC; CDR3aa: CASSRLSSTGDGETQYF
j_gene: TRBJ1-3; v_gene: TRBV9; d_gene: .; abundance: few; CDR3nt: TGTGCCAGCAGCGTAAACCCAGGGAACTCTGGAAACACCATATATTTT; CDR3aa: CASSVNPGNSGNTIYF
j_gene: TRBJ2-5; v_gene: TRBV6-6; d_gene: TRBD1; abundance: .; CDR3nt: TGTGCCAGCAGTTATGGGCACAGGGGAGAGGGAGAGACCCAGTACTTC; CDR3aa: CASSYGHRGEGETQYF
j_gene: TRBJ1-6; v_gene: TRBV7-9; d_gene: TRBD1; abundance: .; CDR3nt: TGTGCCAGCAGCCAGGGGGCCATATATAATTCACCCCTCCACTTT; CDR3aa: CASSQGAIYNSPLHF
j_gene: TRBJ2-7; v_gene: TRBV11-2; d_gene: TRBD1; abundance: .; CDR3nt: TGTGCCAGCAGCCCCCGGGACAGTCCCTACGAGCAGTACTTC; CDR3aa: CASSPRDSPYEQYF
j_gene: TRBJ1-1; v_gene: TRBV2; d_gene: .; abundance: .; CDR3nt: TGTGCCAGCACCCCGAACGTGGCAGACACTGAAGCTTTCTTT; CDR3aa: CASTPNVADTEAFF